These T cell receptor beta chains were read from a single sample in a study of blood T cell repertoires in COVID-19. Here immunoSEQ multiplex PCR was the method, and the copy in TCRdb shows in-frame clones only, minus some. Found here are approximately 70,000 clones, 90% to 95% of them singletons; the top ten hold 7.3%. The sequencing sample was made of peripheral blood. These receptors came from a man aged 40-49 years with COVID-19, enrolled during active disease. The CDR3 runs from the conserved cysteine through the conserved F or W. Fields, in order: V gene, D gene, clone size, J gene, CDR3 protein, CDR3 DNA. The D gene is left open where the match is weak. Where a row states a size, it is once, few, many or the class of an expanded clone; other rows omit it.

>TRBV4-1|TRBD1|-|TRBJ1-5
CASSQAQGDQPQHF
TGCGCCAGCAGCCAAGCCCAGGGGGATCAGCCCCAGCATTTT
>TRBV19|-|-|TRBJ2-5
CASSIQVQETQYF
TGTGCCAGTAGTATACAGGTACAAGAGACCCAGTACTTC
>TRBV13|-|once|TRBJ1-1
CASSLRSRAGAFF
TGTGCCAGCAGCTTAAGATCGAGGGCCGGAGCTTTCTTT
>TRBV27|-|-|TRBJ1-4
CASSSNPRQFTNEKLFF
TGTGCCAGCAGTTCTAACCCCCGACAGTTCACTAATGAAAAACTGTTTTTT
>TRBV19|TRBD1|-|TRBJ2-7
CASSTGQGFEQYF
TGTGCCAGTAGTACGGGACAGGGGTTCGAGCAGTACTTC
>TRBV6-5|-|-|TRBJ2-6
CASSYSTGTGANVLTF
TGTGCCAGCAGTTACTCTACAGGGACTGGGGCCAACGTCCTGACTTTC
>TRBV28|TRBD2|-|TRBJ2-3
CASSGTSEGYTDTQYF
TGTGCCAGCAGTGGGACTAGTGAGGGGTACACAGATACGCAGTATTTT
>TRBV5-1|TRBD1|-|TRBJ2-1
CASSPGQGDDEQFF
TGCGCCAGCAGCCCAGGACAGGGGGATGATGAGCAGTTCTTC
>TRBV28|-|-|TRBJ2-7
CASTSPGESYEQYF
TGTGCCAGCACCTCCCCAGGGGAGTCCTACGAGCAGTACTTC
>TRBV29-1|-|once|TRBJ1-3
CSGEVGSSGNTIYF
TGCAGCGGAGAGGTCGGCAGCTCTGGAAACACCATATATTTT
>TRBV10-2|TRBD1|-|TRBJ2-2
CASSERTGSGTGELFF
TGCGCCAGCAGTGAACGGACAGGGTCGGGCACCGGGGAGCTGTTTTTT
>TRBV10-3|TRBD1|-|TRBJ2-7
CATGPGQGADEQYF
TGTGCCACCGGGCCGGGACAGGGGGCAGATGAGCAGTACTTC
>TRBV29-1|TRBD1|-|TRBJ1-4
CSARDSNEKLFF
TGCAGCGCCCGGGACAGCAATGAAAAACTGTTTTTT
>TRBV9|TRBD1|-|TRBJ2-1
CASRPDRGQYNEQFF
TGTGCCAGCAGACCCGACAGGGGGCAGTACAATGAGCAGTTCTTC
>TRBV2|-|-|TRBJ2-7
CASSELAYEQYF
TGTGCCAGCAGTGAGCTAGCGTACGAGCAGTACTTC
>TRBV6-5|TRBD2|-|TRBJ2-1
CASSYSQSGGYEQFF
TGTGCCAGCAGTTACTCGCAGTCGGGGGGTTATGAGCAGTTCTTC
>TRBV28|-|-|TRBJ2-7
CASSSTDGDYEQYF
TGTGCCAGCAGTTCCACTGACGGAGACTACGAGCAGTACTTC
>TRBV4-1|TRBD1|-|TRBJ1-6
CASSKATGAPNSPLHF
TGCGCCAGCAGCAAAGCGACAGGGGCACCTAATTCACCCCTCCACTTT
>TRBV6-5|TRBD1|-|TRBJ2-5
CASSYSRTGLQETQYF
TGTGCCAGCAGTTACTCTAGGACAGGTCTGCAGGAGACCCAGTACTTC
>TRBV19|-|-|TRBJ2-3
CASSIAPSAVSDTQYF
TGTGCCAGTAGTATAGCTCCTAGCGCCGTGTCTGATACGCAGTATTTT
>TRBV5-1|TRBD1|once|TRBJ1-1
CASTLGQGWTEAFF
TGCGCCAGCACCCTGGGACAGGGTTGGACTGAAGCTTTCTTT
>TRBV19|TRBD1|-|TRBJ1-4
CASSQRQGANEKLFF
TGTGCCAGTAGTCAGAGACAGGGCGCTAATGAAAAACTGTTTTTT
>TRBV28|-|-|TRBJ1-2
CASSFLLYGYTF
TGTGCCAGCAGTTTCCTTCTCTATGGCTACACCTTC
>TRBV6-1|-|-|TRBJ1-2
CASSEALPRTYGYTF
TGTGCCAGCAGTGAAGCGTTGCCGAGAACCTATGGCTACACCTTC
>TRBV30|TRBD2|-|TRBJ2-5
CAWSVSSGGFQTQYF
TGTGCCTGGAGTGTCAGTAGCGGGGGGTTTCAGACCCAGTACTTC
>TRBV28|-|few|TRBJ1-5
CASSSGGIGNQPQHF
TGTGCCAGCAGTTCTGGGGGGATCGGCAATCAGCCCCAGCATTTT
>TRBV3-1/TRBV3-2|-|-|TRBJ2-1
CASSHSGRGHRYEQFF
TGTGCCAGCAGCCATTCGGGGCGGGGGCATCGGTATGAGCAGTTCTTC
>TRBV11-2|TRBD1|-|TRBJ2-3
CASSLDRGSTDTQYF
TGTGCCAGCAGCTTAGACAGGGGGAGCACAGATACGCAGTATTTT
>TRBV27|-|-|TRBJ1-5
CASTPVDNQPQHF
TGTGCCAGCACCCCGGTCGACAATCAGCCCCAGCATTTT